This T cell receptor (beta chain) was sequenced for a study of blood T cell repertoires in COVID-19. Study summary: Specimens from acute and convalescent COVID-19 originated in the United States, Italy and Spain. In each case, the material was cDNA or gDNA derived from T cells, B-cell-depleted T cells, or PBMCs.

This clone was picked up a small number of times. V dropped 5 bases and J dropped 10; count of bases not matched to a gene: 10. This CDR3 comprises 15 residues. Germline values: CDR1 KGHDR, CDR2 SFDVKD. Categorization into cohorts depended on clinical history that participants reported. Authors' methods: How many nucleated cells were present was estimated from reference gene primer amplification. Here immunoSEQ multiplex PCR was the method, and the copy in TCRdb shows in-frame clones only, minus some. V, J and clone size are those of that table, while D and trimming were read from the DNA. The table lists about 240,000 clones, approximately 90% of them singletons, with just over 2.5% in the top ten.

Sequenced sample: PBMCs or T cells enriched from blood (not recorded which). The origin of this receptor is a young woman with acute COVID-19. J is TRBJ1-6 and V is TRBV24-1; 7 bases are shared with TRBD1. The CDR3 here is CATSAHRGIGSPLHF. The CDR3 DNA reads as TGTGCCACCAGTGCCCACAGGGGAATAGGCTCACCCCTCCACTTT.